The count of the clone carrying this T cell receptor (beta chain) is one. Antigen: not known. Germline CDR1 MNHNS, CDR2 SASEGT. The CDR3 spans 17 residues. V was cut by 2 bases and J by 2 bases, with 17 bases left in between. These data come from a study of T cell responses to AZD1222 COVID-19 vaccine. Study outcomes and limitations: Spike regions recognized by vaccine-associated CD4 TCRs spanned the protein, led by 160-218 and 743-854. Sampled repertoires all dated from after the peak T cell response.

TCRdb's copy holds only in-frame clones and misses some; the assay was immunoSEQ multiplex PCR. Here the sample spans some 140,000 clones, approximately 86% being singletons. The sample here was peripheral blood, taken 28 days after the second AZD1222 dose. This sequence originates from an adult who received the AZD1222 COVID-19 vaccine. V gene TRBV6-1 combines with J gene TRBJ2-3, with D perhaps matching TRBD2 (5 bases). CDR3 sequence: CASSERPGELHTDTQYF. The CDR3 DNA is TGTGCCAGCAGTGAAAGGCCCGGGGAGCTCCACACAGATACGCAGTATTTT.